This T cell receptor beta chain is from a study of blood T cell repertoires in COVID-19. Study-level background: Material from acute and convalescent COVID-19 was sourced from the United States, Italy and Spain. Nucleic acid was either cDNA or gDNA, and it came from T cells, B-cell-depleted T cells, or PBMCs.

Original handling: It was from reference gene primer amplification that nucleated cell counts were estimated. The repertoire was sequenced with immunoSEQ multiplex PCR; TCRdb's copy has only in-frame clones and lacks some. V and J calls and clone size are given by that table; D and trimming were obtained from the DNA. This sample yields hundreds of thousands of clones, of which about 91% are seen a single time; around 6.5% belongs to the top ten. Followed longitudinally, the Seattle patients had been enrolled during active infection. This TCR came from a woman between 25 and 40 years old with COVID-19, enrolled during active disease. The source material was peripheral blood.

This CDR3 reads CASSLKLAGRSYNEQFF. The CDR3 bases are TGCGCCAGCAGCTTAAAACTAGCGGGGAGGTCCTACAATGAGCAGTTCTTC. The V and J genes are TRBV5-1 and TRBJ2-1; TRBD2 agrees at 10 bases. After removal of 2 bases from V and 1 base from J, the junction contained 6 bases not matched to a gene. The CDR3 is 17 amino acids. CDR1 SGHRS and CDR2 YFSETQ come from the germline V gene.